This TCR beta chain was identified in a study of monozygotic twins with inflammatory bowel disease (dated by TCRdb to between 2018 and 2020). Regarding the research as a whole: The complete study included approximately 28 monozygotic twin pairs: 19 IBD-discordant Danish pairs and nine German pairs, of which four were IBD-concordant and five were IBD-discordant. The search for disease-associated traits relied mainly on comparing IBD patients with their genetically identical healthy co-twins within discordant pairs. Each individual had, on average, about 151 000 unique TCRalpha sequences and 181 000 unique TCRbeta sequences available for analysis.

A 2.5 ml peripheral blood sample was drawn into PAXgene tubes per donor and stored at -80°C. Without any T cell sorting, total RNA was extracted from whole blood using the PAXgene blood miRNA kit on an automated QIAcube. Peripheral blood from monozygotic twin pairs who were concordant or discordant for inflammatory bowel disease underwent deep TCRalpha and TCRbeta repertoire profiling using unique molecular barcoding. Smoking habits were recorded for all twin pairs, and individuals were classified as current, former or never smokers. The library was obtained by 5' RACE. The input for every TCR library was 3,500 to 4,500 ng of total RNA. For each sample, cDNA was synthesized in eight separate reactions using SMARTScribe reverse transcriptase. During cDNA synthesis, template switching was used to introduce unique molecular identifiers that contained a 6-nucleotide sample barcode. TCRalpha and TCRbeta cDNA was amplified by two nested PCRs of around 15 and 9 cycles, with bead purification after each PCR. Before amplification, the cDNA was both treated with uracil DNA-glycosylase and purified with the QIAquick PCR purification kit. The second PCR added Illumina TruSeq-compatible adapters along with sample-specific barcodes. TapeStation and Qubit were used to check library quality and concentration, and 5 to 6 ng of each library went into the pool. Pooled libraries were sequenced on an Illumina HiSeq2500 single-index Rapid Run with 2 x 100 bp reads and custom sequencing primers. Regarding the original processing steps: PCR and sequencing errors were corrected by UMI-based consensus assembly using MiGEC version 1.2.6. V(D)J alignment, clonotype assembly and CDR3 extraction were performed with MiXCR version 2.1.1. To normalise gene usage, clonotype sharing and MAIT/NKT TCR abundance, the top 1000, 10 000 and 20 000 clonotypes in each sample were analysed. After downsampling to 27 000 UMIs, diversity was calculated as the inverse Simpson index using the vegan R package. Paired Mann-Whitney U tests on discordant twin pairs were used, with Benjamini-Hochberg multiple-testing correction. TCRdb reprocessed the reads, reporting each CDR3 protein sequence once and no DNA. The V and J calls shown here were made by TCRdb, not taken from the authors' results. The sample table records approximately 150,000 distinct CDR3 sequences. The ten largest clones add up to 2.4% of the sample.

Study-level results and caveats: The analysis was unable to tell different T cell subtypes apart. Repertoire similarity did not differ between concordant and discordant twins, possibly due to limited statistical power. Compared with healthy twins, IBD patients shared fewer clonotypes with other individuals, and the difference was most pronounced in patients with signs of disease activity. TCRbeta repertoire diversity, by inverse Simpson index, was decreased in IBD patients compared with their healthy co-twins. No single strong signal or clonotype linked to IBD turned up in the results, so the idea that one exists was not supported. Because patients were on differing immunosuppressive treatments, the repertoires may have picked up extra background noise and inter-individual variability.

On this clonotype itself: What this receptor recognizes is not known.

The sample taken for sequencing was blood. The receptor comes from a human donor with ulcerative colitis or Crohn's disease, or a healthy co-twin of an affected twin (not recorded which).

The CDR3 region has the sequence CASSAGQNYGYTF. The V and J segments used are TRBV7-2 and TRBJ1-2; TCRdb selects TRBD1, and the lack of DNA leaves this call unchecked. Inclusive of the bounding cysteine and phenylalanine, the CDR3 is 13 residues long. No nucleotide data were recorded. CDR1 SGHTA and CDR2 FQGNSA are derived from the germline V gene.